The 22 T cell receptor beta chains given below trace back to one sample, sequenced in a study of early T cells in non-severe SARS-CoV-2 infection. In TCRdb, the 5' RACE reads were re-called with MiXCR into one record per CDR3 protein. The sample consists of nearly 80,000 distinct CDR3 sequences, 9.5% to 15% of them appearing once. The material sequenced was whole blood. The source of these receptors is an adult who was a healthcare worker with PCR-confirmed SARS-CoV-2 infection or an uninfected control (not recorded which).

This clonotype was seen a handful of times. V and J are TRBV7-2 and TRBJ2-1; 7 nucleotides agree with TRBD2. CDR1 is SGHTA and CDR2 is FQGNSA in the germline V gene. The CDR3 has 15 residues. V dropped 4 bases and J dropped 3; count of bases not matched to a gene: 6. The CDR3 region is CASSSPRGDYNEQFF. As DNA, the CDR3 is TGTGCCAGCAGCTCCCCTCGGGGGGACTACAATGAGCAGTTCTTC.

This clonotype was recorded at least ten times. This chain links TRBV28 with TRBJ1-5; no clear D gene. Per the germline V gene, CDR1 is MDHEN and CDR2 is SYDVKM. There are 14 residues in the CDR3. Trimming shortened V by 3 bases and J by 0 bases, and 6 bases separated the two germline ends. The CDR3 here is CASSFEGSNQPQHF. The CDR3 DNA reads as TGTGCCAGCAGTTTCGAGGGTAGCAATCAGCCCCAGCATTTT.

The rearrangement uses TRBV5-5 and TRBJ2-5; D gene ambiguous. CDR1 is SGHKS, CDR2 YYEKEE, per germline (reference sequence). The CDR3 covers 16 residues. Trimming took 0 bases from V and 0 from J, leaving 12 bases between them. The CDR3 spells CASSLGVAPYQETQYF. The CDR3 DNA reads as TGTGCCAGCAGCTTGGGGGTAGCACCGTACCAAGAGACCCAGTACTTC.

This clonotype was seen ten or more times. This chain joins TRBV28 and TRBJ2-1; 7 bases agree with TRBD1. The germline CDR1 and CDR2 sequences are MDHEN and SYDVKM. The V segment lost 5 bases and the J segment 5 bases; nucleotides outside the gene matches: 9. This CDR3 has 15 amino acids. This CDR3 reads CASSEPGQSNNEQFF. Here the CDR3 DNA reads TGTGCCAGCAGTGAGCCGGGACAGTCGAACAATGAGCAGTTCTTC. The whole variable domain, remainder taken from reference TRBV28 and TRBJ2-1, is DVKVTQSSRYLVKRTGEKVFLECVQDMDHENMFWYRQDPGLGLRLIYFSYDVKMKEKGDIPEGYSVSREKKERFSLILESASTNQTSMYLCASSEPGQSNNEQFFGPGTRLTVL.

This rearrangement joins TRBV27 to TRBJ2-1; no firm D call. The CDR3 spans 15 residues. Germline CDR1 and CDR2: MNHEY and SMNVEV (reference sequence). Trimming took 3 bases from V and 5 from J, leaving 14 bases between them. The CDR3 bases are TGTGCCAGCAGTTTTCACCCGGGCCCTGACAATGAGCAGTTCTTC. Residues: CASSFHPGPDNEQFF.

This clonotype was recorded at least ten times. The gene calls are TRBV28 and TRBJ1-3; D unclear. Germline V lookup: CDR1 MDHEN, CDR2 SYDVKM. The CDR3 is made up of 15 amino acids. The V end was cut by 6 bases, the J end by 4 bases, with 16 bases between. As DNA, the CDR3 is TGTGCCAGCAGCCCCTTGACCGGAACCGGAAACACCATATATTTT. Its translation: CASSPLTGTGNTIYF.

The rearrangement links TRBV6-2 or TRBV6-3 to TRBJ1-2; D remains ambiguous. Trimming cost V 6 bases and J 4 bases, with 6 bases left between them. The CDR3 is 11 amino acids. Looked up from germline, CDR1 is MNHEY and CDR2 is SVGEGT. The CDR3 sequence is CASSRSYGYTF. CDR3 DNA: TGTGCCAGCAGCCGCTCCTATGGCTACACCTTC.

The rearrangement links TRBV5-5 to TRBJ2-7; 11 bases map to TRBD2. Germline V gene lookup returns CDR1 SGHKS and CDR2 YYEKEE (reference sequence). Trimming at V came to 3 bases and at J to 2 bases, leaving 1 base not matched to a gene. The CDR3 runs to 14 residues. CDR3 nucleotides: TGTGCCAGCAGCTCGGGACTAGCGGCCTACGAGCAGTACTTC. This gives the protein CASSSGLAAYEQYF.

This clonotype has ten or more counts. The chain links TRBV19 to TRBJ1-6, with D maybe TRBD1 (5 bases). Germline V CDR1 and CDR2: LNHDA, SQIVND (reference sequence). The CDR3 is 14 amino acids. Trimming cost V 5 bases and J 7 bases, with 12 bases left between them. CDR3 amino acids: CASSPGRANSPLHF. In nucleotides, the CDR3 is TGTGCCAGTAGTCCGGGGCGAGCGAATTCACCCCTCCACTTT.

This chain connects TRBV29-1 to TRBJ1-1; 7 bases fit TRBD1. Germline CDR1 reads SQVTM; CDR2 reads ANQGSEA. V was pared by 7 bases and J by 5 bases, with 10 bases of the junction left unmatched. The CDR3 is made up of 13 amino acids. CDR3 in DNA: TGCAGCGGGGGGAGACAGGGAGGAACTGAAGCTTTCTTT. As protein: CSGGRQGGTEAFF.

This clonotype was detected only a few times. The chain employs TRBV20-1 and TRBJ2-5, with 13 bases fitting TRBD2. This CDR3 is 16 amino acids long. Germline assignment: CDR1 DFQATT and CDR2 SNEGSKA (reference sequence). J lost 1 base, V lost 2 bases, and 4 bases had no gene match. CDR3 region: CSARPRTSGSQETQYF. The CDR3 DNA is TGCAGTGCTAGACCTAGGACTAGCGGGAGCCAAGAGACCCAGTACTTC.

Ten or more counts support this clonotype. The chain employs TRBV11-2 and TRBJ2-5, with 11 bases lining up with TRBD2. V shed 5 bases and J 6 bases; nucleotides not matched to a gene: 11. This CDR3 contains 16 residues. CDR1 and CDR2 (germline): SGHAT, FQNNGV. CDR3 in amino acids: CASSPTTSGKRKTQYF. CDR3 sequence (DNA): TGTGCCAGCAGCCCTACGACTAGCGGGAAAAGGAAGACCCAGTACTTC. The full variable domain, completed using reference TRBV11-2 and TRBJ2-5, is EAGVAQSPRYKIIEKRQSVAFWCNPISGHATLYWYQQILGQGPKLLIQFQNNGVVDDSQLPKDRFSAERLKGVDSTLKIQPAKLEDSAVYLCASSPTTSGKRKTQYFGPGTRLLVL.

This clonotype was detected ten times or more. The chain uses TRBV20-1 and TRBJ1-1; D uncertain. Germline lookup yields CDR1 DFQATT and CDR2 SNEGSKA (reference sequence). This CDR3 is 12 amino acids long. This CDR3 is CSPRIKDTEAFF. CDR3 in DNA: TGCAGCCCTCGCATCAAGGACACTGAAGCTTTCTTT.

This clonotype showed up just a few times. The chain is built from TRBV28 and TRBJ2-7, with D possibly being TRBD2 (5 bases). Germline V gene lookup returns CDR1 MDHEN and CDR2 SYDVKM. The CDR3 is 14 amino acids. With 6 bases removed from V and 0 bases from J, the gap between germline ends came to 12 bases. The CDR3 region is CASRRAPSSYEQYF. The CDR3 bases are TGTGCCAGCAGGAGGGCCCCGAGCTCCTACGAGCAGTACTTC.

This clonotype showed up just a few times. The V and J genes are TRBV11-2 and TRBJ2-5, with TRBD2 identical over 10 bases. Germline CDR1 SGHAT, CDR2 FQNNGV. Germline trimming cut 0 bases from V and 5 bases from J; bases unmatched to any gene: 12. This CDR3 has 18 amino acids. For the CDR3, the DNA is TGTGCCAGCAGCTTAGATTTTGAGCGGGAGGGCCCACGGGAGACCCAGTACTTC. It codes for CASSLDFEREGPRETQYF.

In this sample, this clonotype turned up a few times. The chain links TRBV20-1 to TRBJ1-2; no clear D gene. The CDR3 has 11 residues. Per germline, CDR1 DFQATT and CDR2 SNEGSKA (reference sequence). V was clipped by 3 bases and J by 0 bases, with 2 bases between them. The CDR3, as DNA: TGCAGTGCTAGTTCTAACTATGGCTACACCTTC. It translates to CSASSNYGYTF.

This clonotype showed up many times. This chain uses TRBV28 with TRBJ2-7; D is undetermined. Looked up from germline, CDR1 is MDHEN and CDR2 is SYDVKM. The germline V and J ends were trimmed by 2 bases and 1 base, with 6 bases remaining between them. There are 13 residues in the CDR3. The CDR3: CASSLTYSYEQYF. CDR3 coding DNA: TGTGCCAGCAGTTTAACTTATTCCTACGAGCAGTACTTC.

The genes are TRBV3-1 and TRBJ1-2, with D unclear. The CDR3 spans 12 residues. The germline CDR1 and CDR2 sequences are LGHDT and YNNKEL (reference sequence). With 3 bases removed from V and 3 bases from J, the gap between germline ends came to 5 bases. The DNA of the CDR3 is TGTGCCAGCAGCCACCTTGACTATGGCTACACCTTC. The encoded protein is CASSHLDYGYTF.

This clonotype was counted a few times. The chain couples TRBV6-6 to TRBJ2-7, with TRBD2 matching over 7 bases. J was trimmed by 6 bases and V by 6 bases; bases with no gene match: 8. CDR3 length equals 13 residues. Per the germline V gene, CDR1 is MNHNY and CDR2 is SVGAGI (reference sequence). CDR3 nucleotide sequence: TGTGCCAGCAGGAAAGCGGGACCCATCGAGCAGTACTTC. Translating it yields CASRKAGPIEQYF.

Many counts were recorded for this clonotype. This chain links TRBV12-3 or TRBV12-4 with TRBJ2-7; no definite D call. The CDR3 covers 13 residues. V lost 1 base, J lost 0 bases, and 4 bases lay in between. CDR3 protein: CASSLDSSYEQYF. Here the CDR3 DNA reads TGTGCCAGCAGTTTAGACAGCTCCTACGAGCAGTACTTC.

CDR3 in DNA: TGCAGTGCTAGGTCATACTACGAGCAGTACTTC. It translates to CSARSYYEQYF. V is TRBV20-1 and J is TRBJ2-7; D is ambiguous. In germline, CDR1 is DFQATT, CDR2 SNEGSKA (reference sequence). The length of the CDR3 is 11 residues. The germline V and J ends were trimmed by 3 bases and 3 bases, with 6 bases remaining between them.

CDR3 nucleotide sequence: TGTGCCAGCAGTTTCACTATTCCTAGCACAGATACGCAGTATTTT. Its translation: CASSFTIPSTDTQYF. This rearrangement joins TRBV28 to TRBJ2-3; D call uncertain. The CDR3 covers 15 residues. Looked up from germline, CDR1 is MDHEN and CDR2 is SYDVKM. Trimming stripped 3 bases from V and 0 bases from J, with 10 bases between.